This T cell receptor beta chain was sequenced during a study of blood T cell repertoires in COVID-19 (dated by TCRdb to between 2020 and 2021). Turning to the overall study: Samples from collaborators originated in the United States, Italy and Spain and spanned both the acute and convalescent phases of COVID-19. The prospective study material was composed of cDNA or gDNA derived from T cells, B-cell-depleted T cells, or PBMCs. Subjects who had been exposed to COVID-19, were actively infected with it, or had recovered from it provided the deeply sampled blood TCRbeta repertoires that made up the dataset. A freely available public database, intended as a resource for researchers studying the immune response to SARS-CoV-2, is where the repertoires were released. The samples were drawn from two sources: the first 160 participants of the ongoing ImmuneRACE study, and 1,000 to 1,500 subjects contributed by 6 global collaborators. A de-identified subject ID, COVID-19 status, age in years and sex were almost always included in the sample metadata. Where available, HLA class I and class II types were obtained from metadata supplied by the sample provider rather than from assay-based typing. General findings and caveats noted by the study authors: The amount of clinical and demographic metadata varied by source and participant and was provided uncurated.

V is cut back by 2 bases and J by 8 bases, with 10 bases in the junction unmatched. Taken from the germline V gene, the CDR1 and CDR2 loops are MGHDK and SYGVNS. CDR3 length: 15 amino acids, cysteine to phenylalanine. This entry keeps only the CDR3 DNA: 45 bases, framed from base 1. TCRbeta CDR3 regions were amplified from genomic DNA by means of the immunoSEQ Assay, a bias-controlled multiplex PCR. From the authors' description of their analysis: Within the assay, amplification of reference gene primers was used to estimate how many nucleated cells each sample contained. To quantify the absolute abundance of each unique TCRbeta CDR3 rearrangement, sequence reads were collapsed and filtered. For each sample, productive Simpson clonality was calculated by taking the square root of Simpson's diversity index across productive rearrangements. TCRdb obtained this table from immuneACCESS and retained in-frame rearrangements with V and J assigned. These tables miss some clones; where compared with another copy, unresolved V genes account for less than half of the shortfall, and the remainder is unexplained. Clone size and the V and J calls come from that table; the DNA yielded D and trimming. This sample has 250,000 to 300,000 clones in its table, and more than 85% of those were observed once. Around 2.2% of the sample belongs to the ten largest clones.

Note on this clone: This receptor's antigen is unknown. There are no base qualities to consult, and no much larger clone falls within one base.

In Seattle, one collaborating source enrolled patients while the infection was active and tracked those patients longitudinally over the course of disease. The collaborating institutions used their own protocols to collect whole blood in K2EDTA tubes. For TCRbeta analysis, collaborators shipped samples in one of three forms: frozen whole blood, isolated PBMCs, or DNA extracted from either of those sample types. This chain joins TRBV25-1 to TRBJ1-2, with 8 bases matching TRBD1. This receptor was obtained from a woman aged 25 to 39 with COVID-19, enrolled during active disease. The source material was peripheral blood. CDR3 region: CASSEIDTGGGGYTF. The DNA reads TGTGCCAGCAGTGAAATCGACACAGGGGGAGGAGGCTACACCTTC.